What follows are 20 T cell receptor beta chains derived from one specimen sequenced in a study of cytomegalovirus exposure and HLA in healthy donors. Primers: 60 Vbeta forward and 13 Jbeta reverse. Clones were read by immunoSEQ multiplex PCR, and TCRdb kept only the in-frame ones, dropping some. The repertoire consists of roughly 160,000 clones, with approximately 84% occurring once and the leading ten covering under 0.4%. Material: PBMCs. These receptors all come from a boy aged 2-9 years in good health and CMV-seronegative.

The table lists this clone with a few counts. As DNA, the CDR3 is TGTGCCAGCAGCCTTTACCGCCCGGGCGAGCAGTACTTC. This gives the protein CASSLYRPGEQYF. V and J are TRBV5-6 and TRBJ2-7; D ambiguous. The CDR3 runs 13 residues. Trimming removed 4 bases at V and 6 bases at J, with 14 bases between. The V gene's germline CDR1 is SGHDT and CDR2 YYEEEE.

The rearrangement uses TRBV4-2 and TRBJ1-4; no firm D call. Trimming removed 0 bases from V and 3 bases from J, with 11 bases in between. This CDR3 has 16 amino acids. Germline V gene sequence: CDR1 LGHNA, CDR2 YNFKEQ. The CDR3 DNA sequence: TGTGCCAGCAGCCAAGATCAACGAGCGGCTAATGAAAAACTGTTTTTT. This gives the protein CASSQDQRAANEKLFF.

This clone turned up a few times. The V call is TRBV6-1, the J call TRBJ2-7, with 11 nucleotides matching TRBD2. This CDR3 is built from 15 residues. Trimming at V came to 0 bases and at J to 4 bases, leaving 2 bases not matched to a gene. Germline CDR1 is MNHNS and CDR2 is SASEGT. CDR3 nucleotides: TGTGCCAGCAGTGAAGCGACTAGCGGGATTTACGAGCAGTACTTC. Translated: CASSEATSGIYEQYF.

The genes are TRBV19 and TRBJ2-3, with D perhaps TRBD1 (6 bases). CDR3 length: 14 residues. Trimming cost V 6 bases and J 2 bases, with 12 bases left between them. Germline CDR1 is LNHDA and CDR2 is SQIVND (reference sequence). CDR3 DNA sequence: TGTGCCAGTAGAAGCAGGGGAAACACAGATACGCAGTATTTT. It specifies CASRSRGNTDTQYF.

The chain uses TRBV21-1 and TRBJ2-7; TRBD1 reflects the table's D call only, with no check against the DNA. TRBV21-1 is marked as a pseudogene. The CDR3 consists of 18 residues. The DNA of the CDR3 is TGTGCCAGCAGCAAAAGTTCGGGAACAGGGCCCGGAGACCACGAGCAGTACTTC. This gives the protein CASSKSSGTGPGDHEQYF.

This clone has a single count. The CDR3: CASSPAGNGEKLFF. In nucleotides, the CDR3 is TGTGCCAGCTCACCAGCGGGGAATGGTGAAAAACTGTTTTTT. The chain employs TRBV18 and TRBJ1-4, with unresolved D. Trimming took off 2 bases at V and 7 bases at J, with 11 bases between the two ends. The length of the CDR3 is 14 residues. Germline CDR1 is KGHSH and CDR2 is LQKENI.

The chain uses TRBV28 and TRBJ1-5, with 7 positions matching TRBD1. CDR3 size: 15 residues. The junction had 5 bases not matched to a gene; V was cut back by 2 bases and J by 4 bases. Per germline, CDR1 MDHEN and CDR2 SYDVKM. As DNA, the CDR3 is TGTGCCAGCAGTTTAGCGGACAGGAGGAATCAGCCCCAGCATTTT. Translation gives CASSLADRRNQPQHF.

This chain links TRBV2 with TRBJ2-6; D may be TRBD1 (6 bases). Germline lookup yields CDR1 SNHLY and CDR2 FYNNEI. This CDR3 region has 17 residues. Trimming took off 1 base at V and 0 bases at J, with 10 bases between the two ends. The chain's CDR3 is CASSEGTAYSGANVLTF. CDR3 in DNA: TGTGCCAGCAGTGAAGGGACAGCCTACTCTGGGGCCAACGTCCTGACTTTC.

The chain employs TRBV2 and TRBJ2-7, with D possibly being TRBD2 (5 bases). The length of the CDR3 is 15 residues. The germline gives CDR1 SNHLY, CDR2 FYNNEI. Trimming shortened V by 6 bases and J by 12 bases, and 27 bases separated the two germline ends. The CDR3 bases are TGTGCCAGCAGAGACCCCGTCGGACTGTACGCTGAACTGTACTTC. Translation: CASRDPVGLYAELYF. Looking up the rest from reference TRBV2 and TRBJ2-7 gives the full variable domain: EPEVTQTPSHQVTQMGQEVILRCVPISNHLYFYWYRQILGQKVEFLVSFYNNEISEKSEIFDDQFSVERPDGSNFTLKIRSTKLEDSAMYFCASRDPVGLYAELYFGPGTRLTVT.

The chain carries TRBV5-1 and TRBJ1-5; D gene uncertain. V was cut by 0 bases and J by 3 bases, with 10 bases left in between. CDR3 size: 15 residues. Germline V gene lookup returns CDR1 SGHRS and CDR2 YFSETQ. The CDR3 DNA reads TGCGCCAGCAGCTTGGGTCCCGGGGACAATCAGCCCCAGCATTTT. Protein product: CASSLGPGDNQPQHF.

V usage is TRBV5-4 and J usage is TRBJ1-3; D remains ambiguous. This CDR3 is built from 12 residues. V was trimmed by 7 bases and J by 4 bases, leaving 9 bases between them. Per the germline V gene, CDR1 is SGHNT and CDR2 is YYREEE (reference sequence). In nucleotides, the CDR3 is TGTGCCAGCTCAGAGACAGGAAACACCATATATTTT. Encoded protein: CASSETGNTIYF.

As concerns this clone: It is likely a read error, because the conserved phenylalanine at the end of the CDR3 is missing. This sequence joins TRBV7-9 and TRBJ1-2, with D unresolved. Deletions cut 4 bases from V and 2 bases from J, with 11 bases between. The CDR3 runs 14 residues. CDR1 and CDR2 (germline): SEHNR, FQNEAQ (reference sequence). CDR3 amino acids: CASSSNIPNYGYTV. The CDR3 DNA sequence: TGTGCCAGCAGCTCCAATATTCCCAACTATGGCTACACCGTC.

This rearrangement joins TRBV29-1 to TRBJ1-2; 8 positions match TRBD1. Looked up from germline, CDR1 is SQVTM and CDR2 is ANQGSEA. CDR3 length: 12 residues. Unmatched junction bases numbered 4, after V lost 4 bases and J lost 6 bases. CDR3 region: CSVGQGRNGYTF. CDR3 DNA sequence: TGCAGCGTTGGACAGGGGCGGAATGGCTACACCTTC.

The rearrangement joins TRBV30 to TRBJ1-5; TRBD1 matches 9 bases. Germline V lookup: CDR1 GTSNPN, CDR2 SVGIG (reference sequence). The length of the CDR3 is 14 residues. Unmatched junction bases numbered 5, after V lost 1 base and J lost 7 bases. CDR3 bases: TGTGCCTGGAGTGGACAGGGGGGAAGGCAGCCCCAGCATTTT. Amino acid sequence: CAWSGQGGRQPQHF.

This chain connects TRBV5-4 to TRBJ1-2; TRBD1 is a possible D gene (6 bases). V lost 3 bases, J lost 4 bases, and 19 bases lay in between. CDR1 is SGHNT, CDR2 YYREEE, per germline (reference sequence). CDR3 length: 16 residues. The CDR3 reads CASSWGMGQESYGYTF. CDR3 in DNA: TGTGCCAGCAGCTGGGGAATGGGACAAGAATCCTATGGCTACACCTTC.

The V and J genes are TRBV23-1 and TRBJ2-3; 8 positions match TRBD2. TRBV23-1 is an ORF, and what it does is uncertain. Trimming at V came to 7 bases and at J to 2 bases, leaving 8 bases not matched to a gene. The CDR3 has 15 residues. The CDR3 reads CASTTAGGLTDTQYF. CDR3 coding DNA: TGCGCCAGCACGACCGCGGGGGGCCTCACAGATACGCAGTATTTT.

The chain couples TRBV6-5 to TRBJ1-2, with D tentatively TRBD1 (5 bases). The length of the CDR3 is 12 residues. Germline assignment: CDR1 MNHEY and CDR2 SVGAGI. V lost 6 bases and J 6 bases, leaving 11 bases between the germline ends. The CDR3 DNA follows: TGTGCCAGCAGAGAGGGGAGGGATGGCTACACCTTC. Encoded protein: CASREGRDGYTF.

The chain joins TRBV5-1 to TRBJ1-3; possible D gene TRBD1, 5 bases. The V end lost 0 bases, the J end lost 0 bases, and 7 bases lay between the germline ends. The CDR3 covers 15 residues. The germline gives CDR1 SGHRS, CDR2 YFSETQ. DNA of the CDR3: TGCGCCAGCAGCTTGGAGGGGAACTCTGGAAACACCATATATTTT. Residues: CASSLEGNSGNTIYF. Filled out from reference TRBV5-1 and TRBJ1-3, the complete variable domain reads KAGVTQTPRYLIKTRGQQVTLSCSPISGHRSVSWYQQTPGQGLQFLFEYFSETQRNKGNFPGRFSGRQFSNSRSEMNVSTLELGDSALYLCASSLEGNSGNTIYFGEGSWLTVV.

Only a few counts were recorded for this clone. The chain couples TRBV6-1 to TRBJ2-3; 9 positions agree with TRBD2. The V gene's germline CDR1 is MNHNS and CDR2 SASEGT. Losses at the gene ends were 2 bases for V and 0 bases for J; bases not matched to a gene: 6. CDR3 length: 17 residues. The CDR3 bases are TGTGCCAGCAGTGAAACGGCGGGGGGGGGAAGCACAGATACGCAGTATTTT. Translation: CASSETAGGGSTDTQYF.

V and J are TRBV6-6 and TRBJ2-7; D not certain. CDR3 length: 12 amino acids. CDR1 is MNHNY, CDR2 SVGAGI, per germline (reference sequence). V lost 6 bases and J lost 1, with 7 bases in between. CDR3 coding DNA: TGTGCCAGCAGGCAGGTTTCCTACGAGCAGTACTTC. Its protein is CASRQVSYEQYF.